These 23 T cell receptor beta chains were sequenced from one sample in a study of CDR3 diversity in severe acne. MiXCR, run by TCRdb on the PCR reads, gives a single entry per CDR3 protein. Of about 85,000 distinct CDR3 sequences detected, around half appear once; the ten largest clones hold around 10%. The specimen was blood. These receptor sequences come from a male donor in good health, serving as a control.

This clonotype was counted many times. As DNA, the CDR3 is TGTGCCAGCAGCGAAGACAGCGGGCTCCCACCAATGAACACTGAAGCTTTCTTT. Its protein product is CASSEDSGLPPMNTEAFF. The V gene is TRBV9, the J gene TRBJ1-1; TRBD1 is a possible D gene (5 bases). CDR3 length: 18 residues. Germline V gene lookup returns CDR1 SGDLS and CDR2 YYNGEE. Trimming pared 3 bases from V and 0 bases from J, leaving 21 bases between. Filled out from reference TRBV9 and TRBJ1-1, the complete variable domain reads DSGVTQTPKHLITATGQRVTLRCSPRSGDLSVYWYQQSLDQGLQFLIQYYNGEERAKGNILERFSAQQFPDLHSELNLSSLELGDSALYFCASSEDSGLPPMNTEAFFGQGTRLTVV.

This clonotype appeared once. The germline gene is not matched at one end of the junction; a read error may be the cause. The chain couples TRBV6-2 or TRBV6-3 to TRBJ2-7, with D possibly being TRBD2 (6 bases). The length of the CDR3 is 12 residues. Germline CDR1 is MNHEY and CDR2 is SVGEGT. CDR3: CATHRDSYEQCF. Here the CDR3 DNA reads TGTGCCACCCACCGGGACTCCTACGAGCAGTGCTTC.

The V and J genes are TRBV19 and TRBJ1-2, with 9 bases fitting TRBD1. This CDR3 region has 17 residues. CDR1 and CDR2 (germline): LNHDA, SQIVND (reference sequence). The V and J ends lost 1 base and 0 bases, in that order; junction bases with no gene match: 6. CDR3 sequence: CASSIGGTGPPNYGYTF. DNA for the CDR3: TGTGCCAGTAGTATAGGGGGGACAGGGCCCCCTAACTATGGCTACACCTTC. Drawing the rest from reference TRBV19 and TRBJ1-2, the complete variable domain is DGGITQSPKYLFRKEGQNVTLSCEQNLNHDAMYWYRQDPGQGLRLIYYSQIVNDFQKGDIAEGYSVSREKKESFPLTVTSAQKNPTAFYLCASSIGGTGPPNYGYTFGSGTRLTVV.

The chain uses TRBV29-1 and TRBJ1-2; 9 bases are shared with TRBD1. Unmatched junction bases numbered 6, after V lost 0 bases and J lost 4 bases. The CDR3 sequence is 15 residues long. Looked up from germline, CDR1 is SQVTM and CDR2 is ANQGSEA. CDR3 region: CSVEERTGVTYGYTF. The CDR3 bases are TGCAGCGTTGAAGAAAGGACAGGGGTTACCTATGGCTACACCTTC. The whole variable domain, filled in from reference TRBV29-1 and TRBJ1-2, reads SAVISQKPSRDICQRGTSLTIQCQVDSQVTMMFWYRQQPGQSLTLIATANQGSEATYESGFVIDKFPISRPNLTFSTLTVSNMSPEDSSIYLCSVEERTGVTYGYTFGSGTRLTVV.

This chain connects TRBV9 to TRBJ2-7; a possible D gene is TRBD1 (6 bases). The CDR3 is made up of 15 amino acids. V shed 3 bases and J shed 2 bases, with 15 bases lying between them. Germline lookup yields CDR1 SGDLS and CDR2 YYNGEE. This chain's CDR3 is CASSGQGSGTYEQYF. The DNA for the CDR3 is TGTGCCAGCAGCGGCCAGGGGTCGGGCACCTACGAGCAGTACTTC. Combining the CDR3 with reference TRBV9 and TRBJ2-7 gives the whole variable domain DSGVTQTPKHLITATGQRVTLRCSPRSGDLSVYWYQQSLDQGLQFLIQYYNGEERAKGNILERFSAQQFPDLHSELNLSSLELGDSALYFCASSGQGSGTYEQYFGPGTRLTVT.

CDR3 coding DNA: TGCAGTGCTAGTGGGACCCTCGAAGAGACCCAGTACTTC. It specifies CSASGTLEETQYF. V is TRBV20-1 and J is TRBJ2-5; the D call may be TRBD1 or TRBD2 (5 bases each). Germline V lookup: CDR1 DFQATT, CDR2 SNEGSKA (reference sequence). The V and J ends lost 3 bases and 3 bases respectively, with 11 bases between them. The CDR3 contains 13 residues.

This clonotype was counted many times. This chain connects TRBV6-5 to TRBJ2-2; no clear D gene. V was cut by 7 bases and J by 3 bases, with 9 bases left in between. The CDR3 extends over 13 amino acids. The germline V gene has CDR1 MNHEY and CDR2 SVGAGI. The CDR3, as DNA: TGTGCCAGCACCCCACAGTACACCGGGGAGCTGTTTTTT. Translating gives CASTPQYTGELFF.

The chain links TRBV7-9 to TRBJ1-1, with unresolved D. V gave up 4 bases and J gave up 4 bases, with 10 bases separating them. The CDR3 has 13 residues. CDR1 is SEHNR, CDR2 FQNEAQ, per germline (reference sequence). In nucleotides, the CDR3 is TGTGCCAGCAGCTCGAACAAGGGCACTGAAGCTTTCTTT. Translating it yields CASSSNKGTEAFF.

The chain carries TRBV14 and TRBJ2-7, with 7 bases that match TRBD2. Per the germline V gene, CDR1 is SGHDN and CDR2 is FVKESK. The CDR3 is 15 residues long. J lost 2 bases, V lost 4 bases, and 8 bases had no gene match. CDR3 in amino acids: CASSRVSGETYEQYF. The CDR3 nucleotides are TGTGCCAGCAGCCGGGTCAGCGGGGAAACCTACGAGCAGTACTTC.

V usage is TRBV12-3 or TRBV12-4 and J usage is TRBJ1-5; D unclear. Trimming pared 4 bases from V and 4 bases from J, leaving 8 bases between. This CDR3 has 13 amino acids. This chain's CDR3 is CASSWGSNQPQHF. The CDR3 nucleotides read TGTGCCAGCAGTTGGGGTTCTAATCAGCCCCAGCATTTT.

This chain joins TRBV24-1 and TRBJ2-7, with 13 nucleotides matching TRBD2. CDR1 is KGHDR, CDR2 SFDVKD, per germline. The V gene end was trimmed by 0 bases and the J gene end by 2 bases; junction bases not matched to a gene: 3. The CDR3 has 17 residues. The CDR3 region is CATSDLRTSGGTYEQYF. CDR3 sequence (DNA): TGTGCCACCAGTGATTTGCGGACTAGCGGGGGAACCTACGAGCAGTACTTC.

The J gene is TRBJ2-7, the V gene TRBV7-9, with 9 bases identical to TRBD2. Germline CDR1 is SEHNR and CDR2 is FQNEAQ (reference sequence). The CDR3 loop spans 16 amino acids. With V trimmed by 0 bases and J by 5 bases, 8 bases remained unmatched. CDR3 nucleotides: TGTGCCAGCAGCTTAGCGTCGGCTAGCGGGATACACGAGCAGTACTTC. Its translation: CASSLASASGIHEQYF.

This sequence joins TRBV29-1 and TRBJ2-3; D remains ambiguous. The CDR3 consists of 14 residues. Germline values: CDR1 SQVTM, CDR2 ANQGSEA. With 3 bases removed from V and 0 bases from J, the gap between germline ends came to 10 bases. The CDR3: CSVEPRPSTDTQYF. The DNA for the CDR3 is TGCAGCGTTGAGCCCCGACCTAGCACAGATACGCAGTATTTT.

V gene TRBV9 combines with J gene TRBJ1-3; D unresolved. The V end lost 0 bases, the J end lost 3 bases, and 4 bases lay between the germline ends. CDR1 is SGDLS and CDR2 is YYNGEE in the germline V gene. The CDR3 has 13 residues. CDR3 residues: CASSVALGNTIYF. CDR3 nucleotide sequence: TGTGCCAGCAGCGTAGCTCTTGGAAACACCATATATTTT.

The CDR3 is CSARSGQGGDEQYF. DNA for the CDR3: TGCAGTGCGAGGTCGGGACAGGGAGGCGACGAGCAGTACTTC. This chain uses TRBV20-1 with TRBJ2-7, with 9 bases matching TRBD1. The CDR3 extends over 14 amino acids. Germline assignment: CDR1 DFQATT and CDR2 SNEGSKA (reference sequence). The ends lost 6 bases at V and 5 bases at J; junction bases unmatched: 11.

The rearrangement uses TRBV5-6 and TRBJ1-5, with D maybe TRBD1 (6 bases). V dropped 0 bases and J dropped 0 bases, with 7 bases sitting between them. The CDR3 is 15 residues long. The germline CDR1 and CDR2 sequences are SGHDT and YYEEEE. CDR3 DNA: TGTGCCAGCAGCTTGGTAGGGGGTAGCAATCAGCCCCAGCATTTT. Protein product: CASSLVGGSNQPQHF.

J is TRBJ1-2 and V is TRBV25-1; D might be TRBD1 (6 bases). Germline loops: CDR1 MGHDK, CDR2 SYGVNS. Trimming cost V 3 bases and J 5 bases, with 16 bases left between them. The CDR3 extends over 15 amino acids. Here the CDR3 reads CASSDSGGAEYGYTF. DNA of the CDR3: TGTGCCAGCAGTGATAGCGGGGGCGCAGAATATGGCTACACCTTC.

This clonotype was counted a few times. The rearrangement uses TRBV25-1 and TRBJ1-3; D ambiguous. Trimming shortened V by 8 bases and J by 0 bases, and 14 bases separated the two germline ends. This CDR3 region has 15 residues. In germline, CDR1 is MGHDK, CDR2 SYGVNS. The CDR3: CASHYNRVSGNTIYF. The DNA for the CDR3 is TGTGCCAGCCACTACAATCGGGTCTCTGGAAACACCATATATTTT. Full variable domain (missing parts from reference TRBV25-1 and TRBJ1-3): EADIYQTPRYLVIGTGKKITLECSQTMGHDKMYWYQQDPGMELHLIHYSYGVNSTEKGDLSSESTVSRIRTEHFPLTLESARPSHTSQYLCASHYNRVSGNTIYFGEGSWLTVV.

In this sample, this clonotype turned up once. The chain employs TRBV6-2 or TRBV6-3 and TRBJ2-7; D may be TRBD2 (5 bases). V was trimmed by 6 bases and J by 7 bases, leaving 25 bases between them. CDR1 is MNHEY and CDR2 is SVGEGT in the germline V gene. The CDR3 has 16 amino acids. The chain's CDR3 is CASSRSGGHGRCEQYF. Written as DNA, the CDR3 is TGTGCCAGCAGCCGTTCGGGCGGGCATGGTCGGTGTGAGCAGTACTTC.

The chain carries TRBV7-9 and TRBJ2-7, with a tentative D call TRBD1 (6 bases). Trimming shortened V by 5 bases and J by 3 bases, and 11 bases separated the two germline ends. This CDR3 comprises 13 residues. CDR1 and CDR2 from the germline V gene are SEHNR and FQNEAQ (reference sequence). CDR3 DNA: TGTGCCAGCAGCCCGCGGACAGTCTACGAGCAGTACTTC. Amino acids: CASSPRTVYEQYF.

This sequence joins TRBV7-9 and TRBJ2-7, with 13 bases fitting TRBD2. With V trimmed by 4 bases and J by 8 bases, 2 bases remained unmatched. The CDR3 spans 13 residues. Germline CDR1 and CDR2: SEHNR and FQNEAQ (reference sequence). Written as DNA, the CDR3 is TGTGCCAGCAGCTCGGGACTAGCGGGAAAGCAGTACTTC. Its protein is CASSSGLAGKQYF. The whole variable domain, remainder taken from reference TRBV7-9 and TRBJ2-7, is DTGVSQNPRHKITKRGQNVTFRCDPISEHNRLYWYRQTLGQGPEFLTYFQNEAQLEKSRLLSDRFSAERPKGSFSTLEIQRTEQGDSAMYLCASSSGLAGKQYFGPGTRLTVT.

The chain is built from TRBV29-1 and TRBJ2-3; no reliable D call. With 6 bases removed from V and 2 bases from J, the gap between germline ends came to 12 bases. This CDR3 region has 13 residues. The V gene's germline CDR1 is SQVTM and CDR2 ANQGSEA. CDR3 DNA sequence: TGCAGCGTATGGACGGTAGTCACAGATACGCAGTATTTT. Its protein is CSVWTVVTDTQYF.

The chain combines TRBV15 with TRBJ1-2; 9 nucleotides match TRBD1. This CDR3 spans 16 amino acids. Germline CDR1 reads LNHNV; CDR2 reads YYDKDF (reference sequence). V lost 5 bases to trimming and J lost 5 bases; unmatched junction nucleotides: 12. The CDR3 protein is CATSPPLGQGRYGYTF. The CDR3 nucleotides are TGTGCCACCAGCCCCCCTTTAGGACAGGGGCGATATGGCTACACCTTC.